The 11 T cell receptor beta chains listed next were all sequenced from one sample in a study of blood T cell repertoires in COVID-19. Profiled with immunoSEQ multiplex PCR; TCRdb holds only in-frame clones, not every one. The table records some 510,000 clones, approximately 87% of them present only once. The sequencing input was PBMCs or T cells enriched from blood (not recorded which). Receptors originate from a woman aged 40 to 50 who had recovered from COVID-19.

CDR3 sequence reads: CASSLRQAAIYEQYF. CDR3 bases: TGTGCCAGCAGTTTACGGCAGGCAGCAATCTACGAGCAGTACTTC. This sequence joins TRBV28 and TRBJ2-7; D unresolved. The V end lost 2 bases, the J end lost 3 bases, and 14 bases lay between the germline ends. Germline V CDR1 and CDR2: MDHEN, SYDVKM. The CDR3 consists of 15 residues.

This clone has just a few counts. The germline gene is not matched at one end of the junction; a read error may be the cause. CDR3 protein: CASSFGTGPTVF. CDR3 coding DNA: TGTGCCAGCAGCTTCGGAACAGGTCCGACGGTCTTC. This chain uses TRBV11-3 with TRBJ2-1; TRBD1 is a possible D gene (5 bases). Per germline, CDR1 SGHNT and CDR2 YENEEA. The CDR3 covers 12 residues.

The chain joins TRBV10-3 to TRBJ2-7; TRBD2 aligns across 11 bases. J was trimmed by 5 bases and V by 2 bases; bases with no gene match: 5. This CDR3 has 15 amino acids. From germline, CDR1 is ENHRY and CDR2 SYGVKD. CDR3 sequence (DNA): TGTGCCATCAGTGAGACTAGCGGGAGTCTCGACGAGCAGTACTTC. This codes for CAISETSGSLDEQYF.

The V and J genes are TRBV6-2 or TRBV6-3 and TRBJ2-2; 7 positions agree with TRBD2. V lost 7 bases, J lost 4 bases, and 15 bases stayed unmatched. Germline V lookup: CDR1 MNHEY, CDR2 SVGEGT. The CDR3 has 17 amino acids. For the CDR3, the DNA is TGTGCCAGCAACCCACGTGGACTAGTTTTCGCCACCGGGGAGCTGTTTTTT. Translation: CASNPRGLVFATGELFF.

The chain joins TRBV11-2 to TRBJ1-4; D unresolved. This CDR3 is 13 amino acids long. CDR1 and CDR2 from the germline V gene are SGHAT and FQNNGV. Trimming cost V 3 bases and J 8 bases, with 10 bases left between them. CDR3 sequence: CASSLGSSEKLFF. The CDR3 nucleotides read TGTGCCAGCAGCTTGGGCTCCTCGGAAAAACTGTTTTTT.

This clone was picked up a small number of times. The CDR3, as DNA: TGTGCCAGCAGCCAGGGTTGGGGAAAAGAGACCCAGTACTTC. Translating it yields CASSQGWGKETQYF. The V and J genes are TRBV11-3 and TRBJ2-5; weak D call: TRBD1 (5 bases). Germline V gene data show CDR1 as SGHNT and CDR2 as YENEEA. The CDR3 contains 14 residues. Deletions cut 5 bases from V and 3 bases from J, with 13 bases between.

The genes are TRBV9 and TRBJ2-7, with 7 bases identical to TRBD2. This CDR3 has 12 amino acids. V dropped 2 bases and J dropped 5; count of bases not matched to a gene: 1. Germline lookup yields CDR1 SGDLS and CDR2 YYNGEE. The CDR3 coding sequence is TGTGCCAGCAGCGTGGGGGGGGACGAGCAGTACTTC. It yields the protein CASSVGGDEQYF.

V is TRBV5-4 and J is TRBJ2-5; TRBD1 matches at 8 bases. Germline V CDR1 and CDR2: SGHNT, YYREEE (reference sequence). This CDR3 region has 14 residues. The V segment lost 3 bases and the J segment 1 base; nucleotides outside the gene matches: 2. CDR3 region: CASSSQGAQETQYF. DNA for the CDR3: TGTGCCAGCAGCTCCCAGGGGGCCCAAGAGACCCAGTACTTC.

This chain joins TRBV30 and TRBJ1-5; maybe TRBD1 (6 bases). Per the germline V gene, CDR1 is GTSNPN and CDR2 is SVGIG (reference sequence). V lost 4 bases and J lost 2, with 27 bases in between. The length of the CDR3 is 19 residues. The CDR3 reads CAWNSTWGGAEWGNQPQHF. In DNA form, the CDR3 reads TGTGCCTGGAACTCTACCTGGGGGGGGGCGGAATGGGGCAATCAGCCCCAGCATTTT.

The chain recombines TRBV7-9 with TRBJ2-1; D remains ambiguous. V was pared by 1 base and J by 6 bases, with 10 bases between. There are 14 residues in the CDR3. CDR1 SEHNR and CDR2 FQNEAQ come from the germline V gene (reference sequence). CDR3 DNA sequence: TGTGCCAGCAGCTTAGGGATAGCCACCAATGAGCAGTTCTTC. Translating gives CASSLGIATNEQFF.

This clone came up many times. This sequence joins TRBV5-1 and TRBJ1-6; D perhaps matches TRBD1 (5 bases). This CDR3 is 13 amino acids long. In germline, CDR1 is SGHRS, CDR2 YFSETQ. The V end lost 4 bases, the J end lost 10 bases, and 12 bases lay between the germline ends. The CDR3 DNA reads as TGCGCCAGCAGCCTAAAACAGGACTCACCCCTCCACTTT. This gives the protein CASSLKQDSPLHF.